This T cell receptor (beta chain) was identified in a study of blood T cell repertoires in COVID-19. The overall study: T cells, B-cell-depleted T cells, or PBMCs supplied cDNA or gDNA.

The germline gives CDR1 LGHDT, CDR2 YNNKEL (reference sequence). The CDR3 consists of 15 residues. The junction had 5 bases not matched to a gene; V was cut back by 1 base and J by 5 bases. Under the authors' procedure: The assay estimated nucleated cells by amplifying reference gene primers. Sequencing was performed with immunoSEQ multiplex PCR; in TCRdb, only in-frame clones are kept and a portion is missing. V, J and clone size reflect that table, while D and trimming were determined from the DNA. The table lists fewer than 110,000 clones, 85% to 95% of them singletons. The specimen was peripheral blood. This chain connects TRBV3-1 (or the pseudogene TRBV3-2) to TRBJ1-2, with 9 nucleotides matching TRBD1. The clonotype comes from a man aged 50 to 59 with active COVID-19. CDR3 sequence (DNA): TGTGCCAGCAGCCAAGGTCAAGACAGGGGGTATGGCTACACCTTC. Translating gives CASSQGQDRGYGYTF.